The sequence of this T cell receptor beta chain was determined in a study of cytomegalovirus exposure and HLA in healthy donors. Trimming removed 8 bases from V and 0 bases from J, with 16 bases in between. Germline CDR1 SGHAT, CDR2 FQDESV (reference sequence). The CDR3 totals 15 residues. Findings of the study overall: The study recorded 164 TCR beta chains that were cytomegalovirus-associated. Reported results showed that the classifier diagnosed cytomegalovirus status with high specificity and sensitivity. While the bulk of TCR sequences proved rare, some public TCRs turned up in many donors.

On this clone: The antigen remains unidentified.

Primers: 60 Vbeta forward and 13 Jbeta reverse. TCRdb's copy holds only in-frame clones and misses some; the assay was immunoSEQ multiplex PCR. This listing includes 100,000 to 150,000 clones. Material: PBMCs. The genes are TRBV11-1 and TRBJ2-5; the D gene is possibly TRBD2 (5 bases). The receptor comes from a man aged 40-50 years in good health and CMV-seronegative. The CDR3 protein is CASRPPARDQETQYF. In DNA form, the CDR3 reads TGTGCCAGCCGGCCTCCCGCGCGGGACCAAGAGACCCAGTACTTC. The full variable domain, its missing parts supplied by reference TRBV11-1 and TRBJ2-5, is EAEVAQSPRYKITEKSQAVAFWCDPISGHATLYWYRQILGQGPELLVQFQDESVVDDSQLPKDRFSAERLKGVDSTLKIQPAELGDSAMYLCASRPPARDQETQYFGPGTRLLVL.